The 24 T cell receptor beta chains below come from one sample, sequenced in a study of neurological immune-mediated disorders. Time point: longitudinal time-point 2. In TCRdb, the 5' RACE reads were re-called with MiXCR into one record per CDR3 protein. Among around 90,000 distinct CDR3 sequences, about 13% were seen once, and the ten largest hold roughly 5%. Input material: PBMCs. The receptors derive from a female donor with HTLV-1-associated myelopathy (HAM/TSP).

This clonotype was seen at least ten times. This chain links TRBV5-1 with TRBJ2-2; 8 positions match TRBD1. This CDR3 contains 15 residues. With 5 bases clipped from V and 1 base from J, the junction kept 4 bases outside the gene matches. The germline CDR1 and CDR2 sequences are SGHRS and YFSETQ. CDR3 region: CASRPGTGNTGELFF. The CDR3 coding sequence is TGCGCCAGCAGACCTGGGACAGGGAACACCGGGGAGCTGTTTTTT. Based on the CDR3 plus reference TRBV5-1 and TRBJ2-2, the full variable domain is KAGVTQTPRYLIKTRGQQVTLSCSPISGHRSVSWYQQTPGQGLQFLFEYFSETQRNKGNFPGRFSGRQFSNSRSEMNVSTLELGDSALYLCASRPGTGNTGELFFGEGSRLTVL.

This clonotype was counted ten times or more. The chain uses TRBV5-1 and TRBJ1-6; tentative D call: TRBD1 (5 bases). The CDR3 spans 16 residues. The V gene lost 2 bases and the J gene lost 0 bases, with 9 bases spanning the gap. Germline V gene data show CDR1 as SGHRS and CDR2 as YFSETQ. The CDR3 spells CASSFSGTSYNSPLHF. In nucleotides, the CDR3 is TGCGCCAGCAGCTTTTCCGGGACCTCCTATAATTCACCCCTCCACTTT.

Ten or more counts support this clonotype. One end of the junction varies from germline; a read error may be responsible. J is TRBJ1-2 and V is TRBV20-1, with 7 bases that match TRBD1. Germline V gene data show CDR1 as DFQATT and CDR2 as SNEGSKA (reference sequence). CDR3 length: 12 amino acids. CDR3 sequence (DNA): TGCAGCGCTAATGTCGGGACAGATGGCTACACCTTC. It codes for CSANVGTDGYTF.

This clonotype was counted only a few times. The V call is TRBV20-1, the J call TRBJ2-7; TRBD1 matches at 9 bases. The CDR3 extends over 14 amino acids. Trimming at V came to 3 bases and at J to 6 bases, leaving 9 bases not matched to a gene. Germline V gives CDR1 DFQATT, CDR2 SNEGSKA (reference sequence). The CDR3 sequence: CSASFGTGSSEQYF. The CDR3 nucleotides are TGCAGTGCTAGTTTCGGGACAGGGAGTTCCGAGCAGTACTTC.

The sample holds many counts of this clonotype. V usage is TRBV5-5 and J usage is TRBJ2-2; D tentatively fits TRBD1 or TRBD2 (7 bases each). V lost 4 bases and J 6 bases, leaving 13 bases between the germline ends. CDR3 length equals 14 residues. Per germline, CDR1 SGHKS and CDR2 YYEKEE (reference sequence). The CDR3 sequence is CASSHRGLSGELFF. The CDR3 coding sequence is TGTGCCAGCAGCCACAGGGGACTATCCGGGGAGCTGTTTTTT.

This clonotype was recorded at least ten times. The DNA of the CDR3 is TGTGCCAGCAGTTACTGGACAGGGTCCACTGAAGCTTTCTTT. The encoded protein is CASSYWTGSTEAFF. V and J are TRBV6-5 and TRBJ1-1; 8 nucleotides line up with TRBD1. The V gene end was trimmed by 1 base and the J gene end by 4 bases; junction bases not matched to a gene: 2. Looked up from germline, CDR1 is MNHEY and CDR2 is SVGAGI. The CDR3 is made up of 14 amino acids.

This clonotype was seen repeatedly, ten times or more. The chain links TRBV27 to TRBJ2-3; TRBD2 might be the D (5 bases). Trimming left V 5 bases short and J 8 bases short, with 17 bases between. Looked up from germline, CDR1 is MNHEY and CDR2 is SMNVEV (reference sequence). This CDR3 has 14 amino acids. The chain's CDR3 is CASSPSGLRGTQYF. CDR3 DNA: TGTGCCAGCAGTCCCTCCGGACTCAGAGGTACGCAGTATTTT.

With respect to this clonotype: One junction end does not reproduce the germline sequence, and a read error may be involved. The genes are TRBV7-2 and TRBJ2-7; tentatively, D is TRBD2 (5 bases). The CDR3 is 12 amino acids. CDR1 and CDR2 (germline): SGHTA, FQGNSA. The CDR3 loop is CASSSSGYERYF. In DNA, the CDR3 is TGTGCCAGCAGCTCGAGCGGTTACGAGCGGTACTTC.

This rearrangement joins TRBV30 to TRBJ1-5; D may be TRBD1 (6 bases). V was cut by 4 bases and J by 0 bases, with 28 bases left in between. Per the germline V gene, CDR1 is GTSNPN and CDR2 is SVGIG (reference sequence). This CDR3 is 20 amino acids long. The CDR3 coding sequence is TGTGCCTGGAATGTACCACCGGGACATGGCGTTCTCAATAGCAATCAGCCCCAGCATTTT. Amino acids: CAWNVPPGHGVLNSNQPQHF.

This clonotype was seen more than once but under ten times. The rearrangement joins TRBV5-5 to TRBJ2-5, with D unclear. The CDR3 sequence is 15 residues long. Trimming removed 3 bases at V and 7 bases at J, with 19 bases between. Germline CDR1 reads SGHKS; CDR2 reads YYEKEE (reference sequence). The CDR3 DNA follows: TGTGCCAGCAGCTCCGGTTCGTCAGACGGCGCGACCCAGTACTTC. It translates to CASSSGSSDGATQYF.

This clonotype has at least ten counts. The J gene is TRBJ1-2, the V gene TRBV29-1; D possibly corresponds to TRBD1 (5 bases). CDR1 and CDR2 (germline): SQVTM, ANQGSEA. There are 15 residues in the CDR3. V was shortened by 0 bases and J by 5 bases, with 16 bases between the two germline ends. CDR3 nucleotides: TGCAGCGTTGAAGATCGCCCAGCCAGGGCTTATGGCTACACCTTC. It specifies CSVEDRPARAYGYTF.

This clonotype was seen ten or more times. The chain is built from TRBV9 and TRBJ2-7; TRBD2 agrees at 9 bases. The CDR3 consists of 14 residues. Looked up from germline, CDR1 is SGDLS and CDR2 is YYNGEE. Trimming took 2 bases from V and 6 from J; bases not matched to a gene: 6. The CDR3 here is CASSVVPRGGEQYF. The CDR3, as DNA: TGTGCCAGCAGCGTGGTGCCGCGGGGGGGCGAGCAGTACTTC.

This clonotype was observed many times. It may be a read error: a sequence one base away is much more abundant. J is TRBJ2-2 and V is TRBV6-5, with no clear D. This CDR3 has 11 amino acids. The germline gives CDR1 MNHEY, CDR2 SVGAGI. Trimming removed 6 bases at V and 2 bases at J, with 1 base between. This chain's CDR3 is CASRNTGELFF. CDR3 coding DNA: TGTGCCAGCAGAAACACCGGGGAGCTGTTTTTT.

The table lists this clonotype with many counts. Its ends do not fully match the called genes, so a read error is possible. The genes are TRBV4-1 and TRBJ2-3, with D perhaps matching TRBD2 (6 bases). This CDR3 comprises 16 residues. Germline V lookup: CDR1 MGHRA, CDR2 YSYEKL. DNA for the CDR3: TGCGCCAGCAGCAAAGAGAGGGGACTTAGCACAGATACGCAGTATTTT. Protein product: CASSKERGLSTDTQYF.

The rearrangement joins TRBV5-1 to TRBJ2-4; the D gene is possibly TRBD1 (6 bases). The V gene lost 4 bases and the J gene lost 6 bases, with 8 bases spanning the gap. The CDR3 is 12 amino acids. CDR1 and CDR2 from the germline V gene are SGHRS and YFSETQ. The DNA of the CDR3 is TGCGCCAGCAGCGAACAGGGAAACATTCAGTACTTC. Amino acid sequence: CASSEQGNIQYF.

This clonotype was seen ten or more times. This sequence joins TRBV12-3 or TRBV12-4 and TRBJ1-1, with D hard to call. CDR3 length: 13 amino acids. Trimming took 3 bases from V and 1 from J, leaving 6 bases between them. In DNA, the CDR3 is TGTGCCAGCAGTTTGTCCAGGAACACTGAAGCTTTCTTT. It yields the protein CASSLSRNTEAFF.

Comment on this clonotype: A much larger clone is a single base away; this may be a read error. The V and J genes are TRBV28 and TRBJ2-2, with D hard to call. Germline loops: CDR1 MDHEN, CDR2 SYDVKM. The CDR3 has 13 residues. V gave up 10 bases and J gave up 5 bases, with 14 bases separating them. In nucleotides, the CDR3 is TGTGCCACCCATACGGAAAAAACCGGGGAGCTGTTTTTT. Its translation is CATHTEKTGELFF.

The table lists this clonotype with many counts. This chain joins TRBV7-9 and TRBJ2-1, with 13 bases aligning to TRBD2. The CDR3 loop spans 19 amino acids. Looked up from germline, CDR1 is SEHNR and CDR2 is FQNEAQ (reference sequence). Trimming at V came to 5 bases and at J to 3 bases, leaving 13 bases not matched to a gene. This CDR3 reads CASSLLRTSGGAVYNEQFF. CDR3 DNA sequence: TGTGCCAGCAGCCTCCTTCGTACTAGCGGGGGGGCTGTCTACAATGAGCAGTTCTTC.

A word on this clonotype: Given a much more abundant clone one base away, this may be a read error. The chain combines TRBV5-1 with TRBJ1-6; 8 bases are a match to TRBD1. The germline CDR1 and CDR2 sequences are SGHRS and YFSETQ. V trimming: 6 bases; J trimming: 9 bases; junction bases outside the gene matches: 8. CDR3 length equals 14 residues. This chain's CDR3 is CASTFETGVSPLHF. CDR3 in DNA: TGCGCCAGCACCTTCGAGACAGGGGTTTCACCCCTCCACTTT.

About this clonotype itself: Being one base from a much bigger clone, this may be a read error. The genes are TRBV5-1 and TRBJ2-3; possible D gene TRBD1, 6 bases. The CDR3 has 15 residues. Deletions cut 0 bases from V and 13 bases from J, with 21 bases between. In germline, CDR1 is SGHRS, CDR2 YFSETQ. The CDR3 spells CASSLGGLRDKLEYF. Here the CDR3 DNA reads TGCGCCAGCAGCTTGGGTGGACTCCGGGACAAGCTGGAGTATTTT.

This clonotype was counted at least ten times. V is TRBV28 and J is TRBJ2-3, with 13 bases identical to TRBD2. CDR1 is MDHEN, CDR2 SYDVKM, per germline. CDR3 length: 15 residues. Losses at the gene ends were 5 bases for V and 7 bases for J; bases not matched to a gene: 6. The CDR3 DNA reads as TGTGCCAGCAGTCAACTAGCGGGGGGGCTTTATACGCAGTATTTT. Translating gives CASSQLAGGLYTQYF. The entire variable domain, with the rest obtained from reference TRBV28 and TRBJ2-3, is as follows: DVKVTQSSRYLVKRTGEKVFLECVQDMDHENMFWYRQDPGLGLRLIYFSYDVKMKEKGDIPEGYSVSREKKERFSLILESASTNQTSMYLCASSQLAGGLYTQYFGPGTRLTVL.

This clonotype was observed at least ten times. The rearrangement uses TRBV5-1 and TRBJ2-7, with 9 positions matching TRBD1. CDR3 length: 13 amino acids. The V gene end was trimmed by 4 bases and the J gene end by 8 bases; junction bases not matched to a gene: 7. Germline CDR1 SGHRS, CDR2 YFSETQ. The CDR3 DNA reads TGCGCCAGCAGCGGACGGACAGGGGAAAAGCAGTACTTC. This codes for CASSGRTGEKQYF.

This clonotype was counted ten times or more. DNA for the CDR3: TGTGCCAGCAGCTTAGGAGGGGGGGCCTGGGATACGCAGTATTTT. This codes for CASSLGGGAWDTQYF. The chain has TRBV7-2 and TRBJ2-3; maybe TRBD2 (7 bases). CDR3 length: 15 residues. Deletions cut 1 base from V and 6 bases from J, with 14 bases between. Germline CDR1 reads SGHTA; CDR2 reads FQGNSA. Using reference TRBV7-2 and TRBJ2-3 for the parts outside the CDR3, the full variable domain is GAGVSQSPSNKVTEKGKDVELRCDPISGHTALYWYRQSLGQGLEFLIYFQGNSAPDKSGLPSDRFSAERTGGSVSTLTIQRTQQEDSAVYLCASSLGGGAWDTQYFGPGTRLTVL.

This clonotype is deemed medium-sized (0.01 to 0.1%). V usage is TRBV20-1 and J usage is TRBJ2-2; D unresolved. The germline gives CDR1 DFQATT, CDR2 SNEGSKA (reference sequence). V was trimmed by 6 bases and J by 1 base, leaving 15 bases between them. This CDR3 has 15 amino acids. The CDR3 sequence is CSAPKGPRNTGELFF. For the CDR3, the DNA is TGCAGTGCCCCGAAGGGTCCGCGGAACACCGGGGAGCTGTTTTTT.